This T cell receptor (beta chain) is drawn from a study of blood T cell repertoires in COVID-19. Study information: The United States, Italy and Spain provided the acute and convalescent COVID-19 samples. Sources were T cells, B-cell-depleted T cells, or PBMCs; the material itself was cDNA or gDNA.

As handled by the study authors: Amplification of reference gene primers was used by the study to estimate nucleated cell counts. The assay was immunoSEQ multiplex PCR, and TCRdb's table has in-frame clones only and misses some. That table furnishes V, J and clone size, whereas the DNA furnished D and trimming. Of 70,000 or so clones listed, 83% were seen once; the top ten hold 6% to 7%. V dropped 3 bases and J dropped 3 bases, with 6 bases sitting between them. CDR3 length: 13 amino acids. The sequenced material came from peripheral blood. This chain links TRBV12-3 or TRBV12-4 with TRBJ1-3; D remains ambiguous. The TCR was taken from an older woman with acute or convalescent COVID-19. CDR3 nucleotide sequence: TGTGCCAGCAGTTTCAACAGTGGAAACACCATATATTTT. This translates into CASSFNSGNTIYF.